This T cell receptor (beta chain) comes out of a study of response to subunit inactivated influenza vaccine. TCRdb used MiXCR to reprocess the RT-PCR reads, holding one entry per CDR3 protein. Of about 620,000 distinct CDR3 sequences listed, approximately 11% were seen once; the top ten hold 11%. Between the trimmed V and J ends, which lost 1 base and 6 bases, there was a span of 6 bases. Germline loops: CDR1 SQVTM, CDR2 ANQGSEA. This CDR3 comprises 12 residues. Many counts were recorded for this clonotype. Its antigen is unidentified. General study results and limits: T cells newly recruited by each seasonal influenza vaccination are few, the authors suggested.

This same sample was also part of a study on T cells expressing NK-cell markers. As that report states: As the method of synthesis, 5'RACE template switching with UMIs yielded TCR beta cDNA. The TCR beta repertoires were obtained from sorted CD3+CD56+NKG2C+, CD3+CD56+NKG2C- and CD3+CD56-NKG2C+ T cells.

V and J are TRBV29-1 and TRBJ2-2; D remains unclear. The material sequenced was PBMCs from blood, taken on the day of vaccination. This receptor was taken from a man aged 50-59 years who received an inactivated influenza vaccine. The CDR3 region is CSVEASPGELFF. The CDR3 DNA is TGCAGCGTTGAAGCTTCCCCCGGGGAGCTGTTTTTT.